The rows below give T cell receptor beta chains drawn from one sample of a study of beta chain features in type 1 diabetes. Sequencing was performed with immunoSEQ multiplex PCR; in TCRdb, only in-frame clones are kept and a portion is missing. Of over 300,000 clones listed, around 9.3% were seen once; the top ten hold more than 0.8%. Sequences were obtained from central memory CD4+ T cells from blood. These receptors all stem from a man in his thirties or forties with type 1 diabetes. Each CDR3 is given with its conserved first and last residue. Each record gives: J gene, D gene, V gene, clone size, CDR3 DNA, CDR3 protein. The D gene is left open where the match is weak. Clone size is not always given. Where it is, it says once, few, many or a class for expanded clones.

>TRBJ2-7|TRBD1|TRBV11-3|-
TGTGCCAGCAGCTTAGCCCCCGGACAGGGGCAGTACTTC
CASSLAPGQGQYF
>TRBJ1-2|-|TRBV25-1|few
TGTGCCAGCAGTGAAAATGTCGTCCCCTATGGCTACACCTTC
CASSENVVPYGYTF
>TRBJ2-2|-|TRBV5-1|few
TGCGCCAGCAGGAAAGGGGGAGAGAGCAGGACCGGGGAGCTGTTTTTT
CASRKGGESRTGELFF
>TRBJ2-7|TRBD1|TRBV7-2|-
TGTGCCAGCAAACTCACAGGGGGCATTAGCTCCTACGAGCAGTACTTC
CASKLTGGISSYEQYF
>TRBJ1-4|-|TRBV6-5|few
TGTGCCAGCAGTTACACAGGTTCTGAGAATGAAAAACTGTTTTTT
CASSYTGSENEKLFF
>TRBJ1-1|-|TRBV29-1|-
TGCAGCGTCGCCGAGCGGGGGGACACTGAAGCTTTCTTT
CSVAERGDTEAFF
>TRBJ1-2|-|TRBV30|-
TGTGCCTGGGGGAAGGGAGGCAACTATGGCTACACCTTC
CAWGKGGNYGYTF
>TRBJ1-3|TRBD1|TRBV7-9|-
TGTGCCAGCAGCTCAGCCCTCGGGACAGATGGAAACACCATATATTTT
CASSSALGTDGNTIYF
>TRBJ2-7|TRBD1|TRBV9|-
TGTGCCAGCAGCGGGACAGGGTCTCACGAGCAGTACTTC
CASSGTGSHEQYF
>TRBJ1-3|-|TRBV11-2|-
TGTGCCAGCAGCTTAGGTGGAAACACCATATATTTT
CASSLGGNTIYF
>TRBJ1-2|-|TRBV9|many
TGTGCCAGCAGCGTAGCCCGGGGGCATGAGTATGGCTACACCTTC
CASSVARGHEYGYTF
>TRBJ2-1|TRBD2|TRBV19|-
TGTGCCAGTAGTAGGCTAGCGGGATCGAATGAGCAGTTCTTC
CASSRLAGSNEQFF
>TRBJ2-3|TRBD1|TRBV5-1|few
TGCGCCAGCAGCTTAACAGGGGGCGGGTCAGATACGCAGTATTTT
CASSLTGGGSDTQYF
>TRBJ1-2|-|TRBV18|-
TGTGCCAGCTCACCACTATGGGGTGAAAATGGCTACACCTTC
CASSPLWGENGYTF
>TRBJ2-6|-|TRBV7-9|-
TGTGCCAGCAGTAGACACCTCTCCGGGGCCAACGTCCTGACTTTC
CASSRHLSGANVLTF
>TRBJ2-4|TRBD1|TRBV7-2|few
TGTGCCAGCAGCTTAGCGGGTGGGACAGGGGGCTTAAATCCAGCCAAAAACATTCAGTACTTC
CASSLAGGTGGLNPAKNIQYF
>TRBJ2-3|-|TRBV28|-
TGTGCCAGCACCACCTTGGGGCACACAGATACGCAGTATTTT
CASTTLGHTDTQYF
>TRBJ2-3|-|TRBV7-8|-
TGTGCCAGCAGCTTAGCGGACCGAAGCACAGATACGCAGTATTTT
CASSLADRSTDTQYF
>TRBJ2-3|TRBD1|TRBV6-1|-
TGTGCCAGTCGGACAGGAGCCACAGATACGCAGTATTTT
CASRTGATDTQYF
>TRBJ1-2|TRBD1|TRBV28|few
TGTGCCAGCAGTATAGGACAGGGGCGGGGCTACACCTTC
CASSIGQGRGYTF
>TRBJ2-2|-|TRBV23-1|few
TGCGCCAGCAGTCCGACCGGGAGCAACACCGGGGAGCTGTTTTTT
CASSPTGSNTGELFF
>TRBJ1-4|-|TRBV28|-
TGTGCCAGCAGTCAACTACCCCAGGAGGAAAAACTGTTTTTT
CASSQLPQEEKLFF
>TRBJ2-3|TRBD1|TRBV10-3|many
TGTGCCATCAGTGACCCGGGACAGGGGAAAGATACGCAGTATTTT
CAISDPGQGKDTQYF
>TRBJ2-5|TRBD1|TRBV5-6|-
TGTGCCAGCAGCCGACAGGGGTACTCGGAGACCCAGTACTTC
CASSRQGYSETQYF
>TRBJ1-5|-|TRBV2|many
TGTGCCAGCGGGCTGATAAATCAGCCCCAGCATTTT
CASGLINQPQHF
>TRBJ2-4|-|TRBV5-1|-
TGCGCCAGCAGCTTGGCCGAGGGAATTCAGTACTTC
CASSLAEGIQYF
>TRBJ1-2|TRBD1|TRBV7-2|many
TGTGCCAGCAGCCGGACAGGGGATGGCTACACCTTC
CASSRTGDGYTF
>TRBJ1-1|-|TRBV11-2|-
TGTGCCAGCAGCTTAGTGTCAGGTAACACTGAAGCTTTCTTT
CASSLVSGNTEAFF
>TRBJ2-7|-|TRBV6-5|-
TGTGCCAGCAGCTCAGGGAGGAACGAGCAGTACTTC
CASSSGRNEQYF
>TRBJ2-5|TRBD1|TRBV27|-
TGTGCCAGCAGTCTGGGACAGGGGGGTCAAGAGACCCAGTACTTC
CASSLGQGGQETQYF
>TRBJ2-1|-|TRBV7-2|few
TGTGCCAGCAGCTTTATCTCGGGCCACAATGAGCAGTTCTTC
CASSFISGHNEQFF
>TRBJ2-3|-|TRBV7-6|-
TGTGCCAGCAGCCCCCAAGGATCATCTAGGGGGGTACGCACAGATACGCAGTATTTT
CASSPQGSSRGVRTDTQYF
>TRBJ2-7|-|TRBV2|-
TGTGCCAGCAGAGAATACAGGAGCTCCTACGAGCAGTACTTC
CASREYRSSYEQYF
>TRBJ2-5|-|TRBV7-9|few
TGTGCCAGCAGCCCAAAGGTCCGACTGCCTAAGGGGGAGACCCAGTACTTC
CASSPKVRLPKGETQYF
>TRBJ1-2|TRBD1|TRBV10-2|many
TGCGCCAGCAGTGAGGACAGGGATAACTATGGCTACACCTTC
CASSEDRDNYGYTF
>TRBJ1-1|TRBD1|TRBV5-1|-
TGCGCCAGCAGCTCGGGACAGGTTCACATGAACACTGAAGCTTTCTTT
CASSSGQVHMNTEAFF
>TRBJ2-6|-|TRBV7-2|few
TGTGCCAGCAGCGCTCAGGACTCTGGGGCCAACGTCCTGACTTTC
CASSAQDSGANVLTF
>TRBJ2-1|-|TRBV9|few
TGTGCCAGCAGCTCACTAGTTTACAATGAGCAGTTCTTC
CASSSLVYNEQFF
>TRBJ1-2|-|TRBV4-1|-
TGCGCCAGCAGCCAAGAACCGGGACCAAACTATGGCTACACCTTC
CASSQEPGPNYGYTF
>TRBJ2-5|-|TRBV2|many
TGTGCCAGCAGTGACCAAGAGACCCAGTACTTC
CASSDQETQYF
>TRBJ2-1|-|TRBV11-3|-
TGTGCCAGCAGCTTAGGTACTAATGAGCAGTTCTTC
CASSLGTNEQFF